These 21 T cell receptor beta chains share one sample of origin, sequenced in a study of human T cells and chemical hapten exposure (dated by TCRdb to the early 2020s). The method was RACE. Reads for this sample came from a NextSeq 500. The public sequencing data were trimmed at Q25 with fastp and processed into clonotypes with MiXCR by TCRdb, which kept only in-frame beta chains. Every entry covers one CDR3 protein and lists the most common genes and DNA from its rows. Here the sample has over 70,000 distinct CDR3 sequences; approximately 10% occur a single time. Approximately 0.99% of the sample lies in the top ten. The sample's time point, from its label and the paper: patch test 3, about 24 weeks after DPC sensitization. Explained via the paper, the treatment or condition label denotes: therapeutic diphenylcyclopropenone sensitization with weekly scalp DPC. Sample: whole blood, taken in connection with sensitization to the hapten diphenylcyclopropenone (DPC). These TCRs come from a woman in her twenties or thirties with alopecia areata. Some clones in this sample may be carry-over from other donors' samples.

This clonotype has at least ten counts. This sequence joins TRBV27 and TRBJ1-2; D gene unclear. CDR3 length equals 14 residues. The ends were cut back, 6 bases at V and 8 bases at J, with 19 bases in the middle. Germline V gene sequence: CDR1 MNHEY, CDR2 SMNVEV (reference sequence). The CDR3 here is CASSTHLELKGYTF. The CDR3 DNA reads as TGTGCCAGCAGCACACATCTAGAGTTAAAGGGCTACACCTTC.

CDR3 sequence (DNA): TGCGCCAGCAGCCTGCGGGGCAAAAACATTCAGTACTTC. This encodes CASSLRGKNIQYF. V usage is TRBV5-1 and J usage is TRBJ2-4; tentatively, D is TRBD2 (6 bases). V was cut by 4 bases and J by 3 bases, with 8 bases left in between. CDR3 size: 13 residues. Germline V gene lookup returns CDR1 SGHRS and CDR2 YFSETQ.

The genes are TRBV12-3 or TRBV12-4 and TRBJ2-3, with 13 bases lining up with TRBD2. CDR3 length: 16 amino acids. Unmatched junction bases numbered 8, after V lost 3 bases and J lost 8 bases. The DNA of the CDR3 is TGTGCCAGCAGTTTGACTAGCGGGAGGTCGGAGGGTACGCAGTATTTT. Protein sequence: CASSLTSGRSEGTQYF.

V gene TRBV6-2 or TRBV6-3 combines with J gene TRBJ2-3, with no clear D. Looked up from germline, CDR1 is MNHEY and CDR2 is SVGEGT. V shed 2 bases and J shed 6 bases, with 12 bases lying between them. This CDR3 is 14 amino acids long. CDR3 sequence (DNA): TGTGCCAGCAGTTACCCAAGGGTCCAGGATACGCAGTATTTT. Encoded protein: CASSYPRVQDTQYF.

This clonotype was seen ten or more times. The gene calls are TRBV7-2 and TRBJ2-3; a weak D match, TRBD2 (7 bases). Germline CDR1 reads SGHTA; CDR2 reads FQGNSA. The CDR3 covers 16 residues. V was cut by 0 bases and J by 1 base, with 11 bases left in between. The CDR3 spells CASSLATGGGTDTQYF. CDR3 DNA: TGTGCCAGCAGCTTAGCCACGGGGGGCGGCACAGATACGCAGTATTTT. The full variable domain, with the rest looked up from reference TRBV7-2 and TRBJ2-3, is GAGVSQSPSNKVTEKGKDVELRCDPISGHTALYWYRQSLGQGLEFLIYFQGNSAPDKSGLPSDRFSAERTGGSVSTLTIQRTQQEDSAVYLCASSLATGGGTDTQYFGPGTRLTVL.

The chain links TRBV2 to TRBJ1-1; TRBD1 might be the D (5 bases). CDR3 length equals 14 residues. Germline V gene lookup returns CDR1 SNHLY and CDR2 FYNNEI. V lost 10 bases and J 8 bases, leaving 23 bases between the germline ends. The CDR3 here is CATRRALGGREAFF. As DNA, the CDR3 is TGTGCCACCCGGAGGGCTTTGGGGGGAAGGGAAGCTTTCTTT. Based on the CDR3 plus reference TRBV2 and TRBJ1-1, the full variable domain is EPEVTQTPSHQVTQMGQEVILRCVPISNHLYFYWYRQILGQKVEFLVSFYNNEISEKSEIFDDQFSVERPDGSNFTLKIRSTKLEDSAMYFCATRRALGGREAFFGQGTRLTVV.

This CDR3 is CSVVLQVTGELFF. The CDR3 nucleotides read TGCAGCGTTGTCCTCCAGGTCACCGGGGAGCTGTTTTTT. The chain has TRBV29-1 and TRBJ2-2; D uncertain. The CDR3 length is 13 residues. V shed 4 bases and J shed 4 bases, with 10 bases lying between them. The germline CDR1 and CDR2 sequences are SQVTM and ANQGSEA.

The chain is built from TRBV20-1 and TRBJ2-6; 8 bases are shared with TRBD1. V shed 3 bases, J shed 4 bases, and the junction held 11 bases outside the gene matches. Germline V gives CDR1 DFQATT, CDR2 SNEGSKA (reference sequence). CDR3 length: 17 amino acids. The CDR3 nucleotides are TGCAGTGCTAGGAGTCCCCAGGGGGCGCCCGGGGCCAACGTCCTGACTTTC. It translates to CSARSPQGAPGANVLTF.

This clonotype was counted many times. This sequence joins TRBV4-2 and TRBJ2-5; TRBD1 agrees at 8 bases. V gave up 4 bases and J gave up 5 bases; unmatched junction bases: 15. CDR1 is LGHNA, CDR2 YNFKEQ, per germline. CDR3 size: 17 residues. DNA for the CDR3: TGTGCCAGCAGCCGAAATCGCCAGGGGGCGTCTGGGGAGACCCAGTACTTC. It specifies CASSRNRQGASGETQYF.

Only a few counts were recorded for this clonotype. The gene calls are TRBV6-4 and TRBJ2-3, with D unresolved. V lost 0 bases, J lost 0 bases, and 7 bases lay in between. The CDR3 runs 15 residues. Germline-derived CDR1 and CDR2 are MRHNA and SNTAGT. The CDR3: CASSDSGGSTDTQYF. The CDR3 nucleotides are TGTGCCAGCAGTGACTCAGGCGGAAGCACAGATACGCAGTATTTT.

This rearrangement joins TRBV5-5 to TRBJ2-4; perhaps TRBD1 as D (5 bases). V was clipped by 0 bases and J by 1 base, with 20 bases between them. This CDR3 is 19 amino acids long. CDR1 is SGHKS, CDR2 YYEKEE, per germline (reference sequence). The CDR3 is CASSLAFDGRGSAKNIQYF. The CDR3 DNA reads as TGTGCCAGCAGCTTGGCCTTTGATGGTAGGGGCTCGGCCAAAAACATTCAGTACTTC. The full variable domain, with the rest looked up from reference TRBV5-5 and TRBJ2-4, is DAGVTQSPTHLIKTRGQQVTLRCSPISGHKSVSWYQQVLGQGPQFIFQYYEKEERGRGNFPDRFSARQFPNYSSELNVNALLLGDSALYLCASSLAFDGRGSAKNIQYFGAGTRLSVL.

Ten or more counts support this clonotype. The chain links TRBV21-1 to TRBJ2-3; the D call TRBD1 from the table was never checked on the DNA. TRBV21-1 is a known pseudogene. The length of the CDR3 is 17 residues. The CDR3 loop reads CASSKVGSRTGTDTQYF. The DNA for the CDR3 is TGTGCCAGCAGCAAAGTGGGCTCCCGGACAGGCACAGATACGCAGTATTTT.

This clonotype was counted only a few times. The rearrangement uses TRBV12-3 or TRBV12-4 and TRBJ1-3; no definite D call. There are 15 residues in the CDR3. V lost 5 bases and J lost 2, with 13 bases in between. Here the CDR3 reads CASSPAVAAGNTIYF. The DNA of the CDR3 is TGTGCCAGCAGTCCGGCGGTGGCGGCTGGAAACACCATATATTTT.

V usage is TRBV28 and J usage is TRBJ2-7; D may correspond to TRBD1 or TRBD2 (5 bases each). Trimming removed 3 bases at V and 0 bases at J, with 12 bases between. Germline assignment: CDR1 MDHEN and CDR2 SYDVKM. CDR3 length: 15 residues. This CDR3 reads CASSFWDHTSYEQYF. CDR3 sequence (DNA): TGTGCCAGCAGTTTTTGGGACCACACCTCCTACGAGCAGTACTTC. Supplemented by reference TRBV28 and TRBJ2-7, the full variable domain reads DVKVTQSSRYLVKRTGEKVFLECVQDMDHENMFWYRQDPGLGLRLIYFSYDVKMKEKGDIPEGYSVSREKKERFSLILESASTNQTSMYLCASSFWDHTSYEQYFGPGTRLTVT.

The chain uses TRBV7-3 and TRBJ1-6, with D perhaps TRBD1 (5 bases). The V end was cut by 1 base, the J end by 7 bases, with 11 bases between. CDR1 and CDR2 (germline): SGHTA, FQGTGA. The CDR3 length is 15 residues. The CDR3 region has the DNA TGTGCCAGCAGCTTAAGCAGGGCTGGAAATTCACCCCTCCACTTT. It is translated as CASSLSRAGNSPLHF. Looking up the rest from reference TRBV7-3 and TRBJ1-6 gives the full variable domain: GAGVSQTPSNKVTEKGKYVELRCDPISGHTALYWYRQSLGQGPEFLIYFQGTGAADDSGLPNDRFFAVRPEGSVSTLKIQRTERGDSAVYLCASSLSRAGNSPLHFGNGTRLTVT.

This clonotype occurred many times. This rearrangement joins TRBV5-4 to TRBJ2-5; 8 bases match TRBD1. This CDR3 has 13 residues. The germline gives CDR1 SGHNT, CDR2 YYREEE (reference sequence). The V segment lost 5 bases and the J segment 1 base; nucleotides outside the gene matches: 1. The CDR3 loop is CASRGQAQETQYF. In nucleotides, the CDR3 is TGTGCCAGCAGGGGACAGGCCCAAGAGACCCAGTACTTC.

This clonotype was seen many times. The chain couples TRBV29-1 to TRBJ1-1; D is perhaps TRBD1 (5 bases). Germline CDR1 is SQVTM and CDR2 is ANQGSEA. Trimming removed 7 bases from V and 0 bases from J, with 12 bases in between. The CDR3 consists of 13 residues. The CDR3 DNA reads TGCAGCGCTAGGGACGGTGTGAACACTGAAGCTTTCTTT. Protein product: CSARDGVNTEAFF.

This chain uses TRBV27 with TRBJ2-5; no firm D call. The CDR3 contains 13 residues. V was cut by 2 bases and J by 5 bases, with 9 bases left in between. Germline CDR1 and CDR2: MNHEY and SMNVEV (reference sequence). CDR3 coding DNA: TGTGCCAGCAGTTTAAGGCTCCAGGAGACCCAGTACTTC. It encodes CASSLRLQETQYF.

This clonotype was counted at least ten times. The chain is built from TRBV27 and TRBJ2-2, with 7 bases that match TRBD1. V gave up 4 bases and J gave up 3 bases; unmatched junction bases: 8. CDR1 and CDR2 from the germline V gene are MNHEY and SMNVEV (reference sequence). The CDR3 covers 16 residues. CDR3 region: CASSYLGQRYTGELFF. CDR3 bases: TGTGCCAGCAGTTACCTGGGACAGCGTTACACCGGGGAGCTGTTTTTT.

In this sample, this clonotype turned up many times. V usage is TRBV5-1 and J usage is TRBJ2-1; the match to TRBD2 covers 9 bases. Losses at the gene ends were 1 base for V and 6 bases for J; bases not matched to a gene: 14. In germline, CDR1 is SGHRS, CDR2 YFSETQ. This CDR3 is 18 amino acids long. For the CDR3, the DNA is TGCGCCAGCAGCTTGTTCCGGATGATAGCGGGAGTGGGCAATGAGCAGTTCTTC. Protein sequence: CASSLFRMIAGVGNEQFF.

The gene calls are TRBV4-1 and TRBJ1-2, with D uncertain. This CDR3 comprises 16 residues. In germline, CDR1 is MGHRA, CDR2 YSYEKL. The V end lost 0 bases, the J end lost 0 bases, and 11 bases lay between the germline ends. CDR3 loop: CASSQEGRASNYGYTF. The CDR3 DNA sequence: TGCGCCAGCAGCCAAGAAGGGCGGGCGTCTAACTATGGCTACACCTTC.